This T cell receptor (beta chain) is from a study of CD8 T cells in acute hepatitis C reinfection. Study-wide results and limits: Few CDR3s matched those for other epitopes. Alphabeta pairing of public clonotypes could not be determined from bulk TCRbeta data. TRBV04 and TRBV06 were preferentially used in all groups, not explained by naive pool overrepresentation.

Produced via immunoSEQ multiplex PCR; TCRdb's table is partial and in-frame only. The top ten clones hold roughly an eighth of a sample with more than 950 clones, about 63% of them seen once. Time point here: acute HCV infection, within 168 days of estimated infection date. No in vitro expansion preceded sequencing of these hepatitis C virus-specific cells, which were studied ex vivo. The CDR3 has 16 amino acids. Germline V gene sequence: CDR1 LGHNA, CDR2 YSLEER. The trim removed 1 base at V and 3 bases at J, leaving 4 bases unmatched. The chain combines TRBV4-3 with TRBJ2-7; 12 bases match TRBD2. The source is a woman aged 18-29 years who spontaneously cleared hepatitis C infection. The input for sequencing was HCV NS3-1073 tetramer-sorted CD8+ T cells from PBMCs, taken during acute infection. The CDR3 DNA is TGCGCCAGCAGCCAAGCCCTAGCGGGAGGGGTCTACGAGCAGTACTTC. This sequence encodes CASSQALAGGVYEQYF.